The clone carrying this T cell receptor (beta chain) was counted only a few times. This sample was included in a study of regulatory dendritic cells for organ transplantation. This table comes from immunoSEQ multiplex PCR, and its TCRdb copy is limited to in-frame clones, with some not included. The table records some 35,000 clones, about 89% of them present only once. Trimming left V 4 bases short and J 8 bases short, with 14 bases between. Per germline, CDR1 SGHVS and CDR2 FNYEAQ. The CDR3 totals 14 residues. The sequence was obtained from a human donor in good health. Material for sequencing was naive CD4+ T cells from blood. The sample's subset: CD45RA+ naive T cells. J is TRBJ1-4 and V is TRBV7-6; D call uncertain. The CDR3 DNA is TGTGCCAGCAGCTCCCTGGGAATGCGGGAAAAACTGTTTTTT. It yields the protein CASSSLGMREKLFF.